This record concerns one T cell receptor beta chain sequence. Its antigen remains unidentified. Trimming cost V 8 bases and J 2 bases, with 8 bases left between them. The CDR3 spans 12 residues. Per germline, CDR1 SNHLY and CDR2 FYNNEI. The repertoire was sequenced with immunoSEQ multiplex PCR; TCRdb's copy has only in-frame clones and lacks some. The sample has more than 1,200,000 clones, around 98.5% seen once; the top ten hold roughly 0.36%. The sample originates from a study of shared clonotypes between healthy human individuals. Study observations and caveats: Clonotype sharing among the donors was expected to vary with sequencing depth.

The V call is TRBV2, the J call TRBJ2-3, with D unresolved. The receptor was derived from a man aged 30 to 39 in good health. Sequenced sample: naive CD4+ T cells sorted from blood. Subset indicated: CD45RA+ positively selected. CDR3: CASEVYTDTQYF. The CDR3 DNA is TGTGCCAGCGAGGTATACACAGATACGCAGTATTTT.